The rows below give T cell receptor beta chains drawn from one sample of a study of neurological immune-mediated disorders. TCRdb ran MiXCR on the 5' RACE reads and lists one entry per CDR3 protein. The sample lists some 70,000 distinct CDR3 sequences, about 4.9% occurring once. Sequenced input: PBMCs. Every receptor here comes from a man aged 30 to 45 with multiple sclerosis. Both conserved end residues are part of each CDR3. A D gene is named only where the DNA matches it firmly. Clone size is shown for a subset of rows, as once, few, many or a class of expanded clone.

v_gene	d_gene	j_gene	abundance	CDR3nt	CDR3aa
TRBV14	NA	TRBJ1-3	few	TGTGCCAGCAGCTCCCACCAGCGAAGGACACCAGAGTTT	CASSSHQRRTPEF
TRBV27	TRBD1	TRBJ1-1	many	TGTGCCAGCGGACAGGGGATAATGAACACTGAAGCTTTCTTT	CASGQGIMNTEAFF
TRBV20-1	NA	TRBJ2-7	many	TGCAGTGCCCTGGGACCCGTTTACGAGCAGTACTTC	CSALGPVYEQYF
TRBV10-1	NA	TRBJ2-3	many	TGCGCCAGCAGTGAAGATACAGGCACAGATACGCAGTATTTT	CASSEDTGTDTQYF
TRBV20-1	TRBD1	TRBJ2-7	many	TGCAGTGCTAGACACCCGGGACAGGCCGTCTACGAGCAGTACTTC	CSARHPGQAVYEQYF
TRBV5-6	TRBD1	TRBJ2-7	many	TGTGCCAGCAGCTTACAGGGGGTAGCCTACGAGCAGTACTTC	CASSLQGVAYEQYF
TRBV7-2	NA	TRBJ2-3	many	TGTGCCAGCAGCCTCCCCGGCCGCACAGATACGCAGTATTTT	CASSLPGRTDTQYF
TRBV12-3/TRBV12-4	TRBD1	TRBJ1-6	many	TGTGCCAGCAGTCAAGGACAGGGACTACCCCTCCACTTT	CASSQGQGLPLHF
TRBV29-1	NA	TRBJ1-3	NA	TGCAGCGTACGGAAGAGCTCTGGAAACACCATATATTTT	CSVRKSSGNTIYF
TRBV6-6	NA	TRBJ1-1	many	TGTGCCAGCAGCGACAACCTCGGGGGCTTGAACACTGAAGCTTTCTTT	CASSDNLGGLNTEAFF
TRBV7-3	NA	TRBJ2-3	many	TGTGCCAGCAGCAGATGGGGGGGCATGACAGATACGCAGTATTTT	CASSRWGGMTDTQYF
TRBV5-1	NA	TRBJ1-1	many	TGCGCCAGCAGCTCAGCTGTGACGACTGAAGCTTTCTTT	CASSSAVTTEAFF
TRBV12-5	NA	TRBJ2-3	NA	TGTGCTAGTGTAACTACAGTGGAAACTAGCACAGATACGCAGTATTTT	CASVTTVETSTDTQYF